This is a list of T cell receptor beta chains from one sample in a study of cytomegalovirus exposure and HLA in healthy donors. Generated by immunoSEQ multiplex PCR, the TCRdb table keeps only in-frame clones and is missing some. The sample includes about 130,000 clones, 77% of them seen just once. Sequenced input: PBMCs. The receptors were sampled from a woman in her thirties or forties in good health and CMV-seropositive. The CDR3 runs from the conserved cysteine through the conserved F or W. A D gene is named only where the DNA matches it firmly. Clone sizes are given selectively: once, few, many, or a class where the clone is expanded.

V	length	J	D	size	DNA	CDR3
TRBV5-5	13	TRBJ2-5	.	.	TGTGCCAGCAGCTTGGTAGGGGCAGAGACCCAGTACTTC	CASSLVGAETQYF
TRBV6-1	13	TRBJ1-1	.	.	TGTGCCAGCAGCCCCCCCCAGAACACTGAAGCTTTCTTT	CASSPPQNTEAFF
TRBV27	19	TRBJ2-7	TRBD2	.	TGTGCCAGCAGTTCGGGACAGGTTTGGACTAGCGGGGGTACCTACGAGCAGTACTTC	CASSSGQVWTSGGTYEQYF
TRBV7-9	13	TRBJ1-4	TRBD1	.	TGTGCCAGCAGCTCTGACAGGGTTGAAAAACTGTTTTTT	CASSSDRVEKLFF
TRBV11-2	15	TRBJ2-3	TRBD2	.	TGTGCCAGCCGGAGGATTAGCGGGAGGGCAGATACGCAGTATTTT	CASRRISGRADTQYF
TRBV2	13	TRBJ1-5	.	.	TGTGCCAGCACTCCGGAGGGGAATCAGCCCCAGCATTTT	CASTPEGNQPQHF
TRBV6-5	15	TRBJ1-3	TRBD1	few	TGTGCCAGCAGCCCCGACAGGGCTTCTGGAAACACCATATATTTT	CASSPDRASGNTIYF
TRBV2	14	TRBJ1-4	TRBD1	.	TGTGCCAGCAGGCACAGGGGGCGCGGTGAAAAACTGTTTTTT	CASRHRGRGEKLFF
TRBV2	14	TRBJ2-3	.	.	TGTGCCAGCAGGGCAAGCGAGGGCACAGATACGCAGTATTTT	CASRASEGTDTQYF
TRBV11-2	15	TRBJ2-3	.	.	TGTGCCAGCAGCCCCTACAGGGATAGCACAGATACGCAGTATTTT	CASSPYRDSTDTQYF